This TCR beta chain appears in the sequencing data of a study of shared clonotypes between healthy human individuals (dated by TCRdb to about 2020). With respect to the entire study: Three men and a couple of women, aged 18 to 49 years, made up the cohort. For each donor, CD4 naive and CD4 memory were each run on three plates, CD8 naive on two plates, and CD8 memory on one plate. Blood TCR repertoires of five healthy adults were deeply sequenced to estimate repertoire size and the extent of clonotype sharing between individuals. To increase sequencing depth and limit assay-specific biases, different laboratories used diverse techniques to prepare libraries and sequence TCR repertoires. Per donor, leukapheresis produced somewhere between about 0.94 and 9 billion PBMCs. General conclusions and limits of the study: Sampling was restricted to blood, and TCR repertoires in tissues likely differ from the TCR repertoires found in blood. Across four donors, around 5% of naive CD4, approximately 3.6% of naive CD8, roughly 2.2% of memory CD4, and roughly 0.4% of memory CD8 clonotypes were shared. Because the study included only a small number of donors, the genetic and exposure-history diversity represented was limited. Naive subsets generally had larger estimated clonotype richness than memory subsets. Pairwise subsampling indicated that sequencing depth was expected to affect the degree of clonotype sharing among donors. Incomplete sequencing was indicated by rarefaction of sorted-subset datasets, despite the large sequencing depth. Compared with non-shared clonotypes, the clonotypes found in all four sorted-subset donors had higher generation probabilities.

Worth noting for this clone: The specificity of this receptor is unknown. One base away there is no much larger clone; base qualities are not given.

Using the deep immunoSEQ assay, multiplex PCR amplified TCR CDR3 regions from genomic DNA. Genomic DNA extracted from each cell subset was distributed evenly over all wells of several immunoSEQ 96-well plates, and each plate served as one replicate. Each replicate PCR for sorted subsets received 150 to 250 ng genomic DNA, equal to roughly 30,000 T cell genomes. The purified libraries were quantified using a Qubit 3.0 fluorometer, sized with a Bioanalyzer 2100, and then quantified again using the KAPA Library Quantification kit. Every immunoSEQ 96-well plate was sequenced on a separate single-read 150-cycle Illumina NextSeq 550 flow cell. As for the authors' bioinformatics: Because only junctional sequences without quality scores were contained in the immunoSEQ output, filtering matching that applied to full-length reads could not be performed. To assign V/J genes and CDR3, sequences were annotated against IMGT germline references using PyIR, a Python wrapper for IgBLAST v1.9. Reads with weak V/J assignments (E-value above 1e-6), missing CDR3, stop codons, out-of-frame junctions, or ambiguous translated residues were removed. V3J clonotypes were defined as sequences sharing an identical inferred V gene, J gene, and CDR3 amino acid sequence. Percentage overlap between repertoires was calculated by dividing the number of shared unique clonotypes by the size of the smaller repertoire. RTK rarefaction, the Chao1 estimator, and Recon v2.1 estimates of unobserved clonotypes were used to assess repertoire richness. Generation probabilities for all TCRbeta clonotypes obtained by the gDNA method from a handful of donors were computed using OLGA. The source is immuneACCESS, and TCRdb retained only in-frame sequences with V and J called. Part of the clones is not carried over; for the studies checked, unresolved V genes explain less than half of this, and the remainder is unexplained. That table is the source of V, J and clone size, and D and trimming were worked out from the DNA. Recorded for this sample are hundreds of thousands of clones; around 97% of them occurred a single time. The top ten clonotypes cover approximately 0.057% of the sample.

The donors were healthy, HIV-negative adults with no recently reported acute infections or vaccinations. All donors were Caucasian adults living in Nashville, Tennessee, USA. CD4+ T cells were enriched through magnetic negative selection, after which naive cells were positively selected on CD45RA and the remaining negative fraction served as the memory subset. After blood collection by leukapheresis, PBMCs were isolated using Ficoll-Histopaque density gradient centrifugation and then cryopreserved in the vapor phase of liquid nitrogen. Analytical flow cytometry was used to check the purity and quantity of every magnetically sorted T cell population. From each sorted fraction, genomic DNA was isolated and quantified by UV absorbance on a Nanodrop 2000c. The CDR3 holds 18 amino acids from the cysteine to the phenylalanine. The only DNA kept is the CDR3, 54 bases in frame from the first base. CDR1 and CDR2 (KGHSH, LQKENI) derive from the germline V gene. The V and J ends are trimmed by 1 base and 1 base, leaving 16 bases between them.

The sequence derives from a woman aged 25 to 39 in good health. Sequencing was carried out using naive CD4+ T cells sorted from blood. In the paper's terms, the cell subset or site label means: CD45RA+ positively selected. The chain joins TRBV18 to TRBJ2-2; TRBD1 might be the D gene, on 6 matching bases. The bases read TGTGCCAGCTCACCACGGAAACAGGGTATGCTGAACACCGGGGAGCTGTTTTTT. It specifies CASSPRKQGMLNTGELFF.